This T cell receptor (beta chain) is drawn from a study of PD-L1 blockade in urothelial cancer. Study-wide background: At 3 weeks after treatment start (second dose) and again at 6 weeks, blood was analyzed.

The assay was immunoSEQ multiplex PCR, and TCRdb's table has in-frame clones only and misses some. The sample holds approximately 25,000 clones, 82% seen once. The CDR3 is 15 residues long. From germline, CDR1 is MNHEY and CDR2 SVGAGI. Losses at the gene ends were 0 bases for V and 4 bases for J; bases not matched to a gene: 2. Findings and limits, study-wide: At the 3-week point, tumor-associated blood clones expanded more in durable-benefit patients.

Time point specified: peripheral blood 6 weeks after treatment start. Locally advanced or metastatic urothelial carcinoma affected the patients. On this clone itself: Its antigen remains unidentified.

V usage is TRBV6-5 and J usage is TRBJ2-7, with 11 bases fitting TRBD2. Material: PBMCs, obtained around atezolizumab (anti-PD-L1) treatment. The sequence was collected from an older man with urothelial cancer. The CDR3 DNA follows: TGTGCCAGCAGTTACTCAACTAGCGGGAGTTACGAGCAGTACTTC. It codes for CASSYSTSGSYEQYF.